This TCR beta chain comes out of a study of breast tumors, draining lymph nodes, adjacent tissues. TCRdb recomputed calls from the multiplex PCR reads with MiXCR, one row per CDR3 protein. The sample lists fewer than 15,000 distinct CDR3 sequences, around 47% seen once, with over 25% in the top ten. Judged by abundance, this clonotype is medium-sized. Unmatched junction bases numbered 5, after V lost 6 bases and J lost 1 base. Germline V gene lookup returns CDR1 SGHDT and CDR2 YYEEEE. The CDR3 is 15 residues long. Sequencing input: tumor-adjacent breast tissue. The chain combines TRBV5-6 with TRBJ1-3; 9 bases are shared with TRBD1. The TCR comes from a female donor with breast cancer. Some clones in this sample may be carry-over from other donors' samples. The CDR3 sequence: CASIAGTGSGNTIYF. CDR3 in DNA: TGTGCCAGCATCGCCGGGACAGGGTCTGGAAACACCATATATTTT. The full variable domain, in which reference TRBV5-6 and TRBJ1-3 provide the parts outside the CDR3, is DAGVTQSPTHLIKTRGQQVTLRCSPKSGHDTVSWYQQALGQGPQFIFQYYEEEERQRGNFPDRFSGHQFPNYSSELNVNALLLGDSALYLCASIAGTGSGNTIYFGEGSWLTVV.